This TCR beta chain was sequenced for a study of vaccination effects on CD4 cells after COVID-19. General observations from the study: Spike-reactive clones detected post-vaccine in convalescents consisted mainly of new vaccine-induced clones. Marked contraction was observed in infection-induced and vaccine-induced clones late after vaccination.

This clone has more than one count but fewer than ten. Its specificity is not known. Antigen-specific CD4+ T cell clonotypes were called by their expansion after viral peptide-pool culture in ViraFEST. Upon completion of 10 to 11 days in culture, CD4+ T cells were isolated. The person was diagnosed with PCR-confirmed SARS-CoV-2 infection between March and December 2020. Wells containing approximately 2 million PBMC each were cultured with 9 to 10 IU/ml IL-2 and about 9.6 ug/ml peptides. Using immunoSEQ multiplex PCR, the repertoire was profiled, and TCRdb retains in-frame clones only, with some absent. The sample yields some 25,000 clones, around 69% seen once. CDR3 size: 16 residues. With 6 bases clipped from V and 5 bases from J, the junction kept 13 bases outside the gene matches. Per the germline V gene, CDR1 is SQVTM and CDR2 is ANQGSEA.

This TCR came from a human donor who had a prior SARS-CoV-2 infection. The chain joins TRBV29-1 to TRBJ2-2; 9 bases match TRBD2. Sequenced material: CD4+ T cells from PBMCs cultured with SARS-CoV-2 spike peptides, taken before COVID-19 vaccination. DNA of the CDR3: TGCAGCGTGAAGACAATTATAGCGGGAGCGACCGGGGAGCTGTTTTTT. It yields the protein CSVKTIIAGATGELFF.